This T cell receptor (beta chain) appears in the sequencing data of a study of blood T cells in healthy people across ages. The germline CDR1 and CDR2 sequences are LGHDT and YNNKEL (reference sequence). This CDR3 comprises 14 residues. A second PCR, run for about 6 to 12 cycles, used a sample-barcoded 5' primer plus a J-beta primer mix. One entry per CDR3 protein, called by TCRdb with MiXCR from the 5' RACE reads. The sample records about 1.5 million distinct CDR3 sequences, around 40% being singletons. The sequenced sample consisted of blood. The chain carries TRBV3-1 and TRBJ2-4, with 9 bases that match TRBD2. The J call is doubtful: the DNA matches TRBJ2-7 better. The origin of this receptor is a woman under 30 in good health. CDR3: CASSQWTSANEQYF. In DNA form, the CDR3 reads TGTGCCAGCAGCCAGTGGACTAGCGCCAACGAGCAGTACTTC.